This section outlines one TCR beta chain sequence together with its context. The CDR3 contains 15 residues. CDR1 and CDR2 (germline): SGHAT, FQNNGV. J was trimmed by 7 bases and V by 5 bases; bases with no gene match: 9. In the original processing: Estimation of nucleated cell counts relied on the amplification of reference gene primers. Some clones are missing from TCRdb's copy, which holds only in-frame ones; the method was immunoSEQ multiplex PCR. The D gene and trimming were derived from the DNA, and the V and J assignments and clone size from that table. The sample has 200,000 to 300,000 clones, 80% to 95% seen once. This record belongs to a study of blood T cell repertoires in COVID-19. Study summary: Both acute and convalescent COVID-19 samples were obtained from the United States, Italy and Spain.

Enrolled during active infection, Seattle patients were then followed longitudinally. The sequence was collected from a young man with COVID-19, enrolled during active disease. This chain joins TRBV11-2 and TRBJ1-4, with TRBD1 matching 8 bases. Sequenced material: peripheral blood. The CDR3 sequence: CASSHGQGGGEKLFF. The CDR3 DNA follows: TGTGCCAGCAGCCATGGACAGGGAGGGGGTGAAAAACTGTTTTTT. The full variable domain, completed using reference TRBV11-2 and TRBJ1-4, is EAGVAQSPRYKIIEKRQSVAFWCNPISGHATLYWYQQILGQGPKLLIQFQNNGVVDDSQLPKDRFSAERLKGVDSTLKIQPAKLEDSAVYLCASSHGQGGGEKLFFGSGTQLSVL.